This T cell receptor beta chain emerged from a study of blood T cell repertoires in COVID-19. CDR1 MNHEY and CDR2 SVGAGI come from the germline V gene. Trimming shortened V by 0 bases and J by 2 bases, and 10 bases separated the two germline ends. The CDR3 runs 16 residues. This clone was seen only once. All enrollees were roughly 18 to 100 years old and from 20 to 25 US areas. Exposed volunteers were people who met a COVID-19 case within 2 weeks before study entry. Libraries were prepared by immunoSEQ multiplex PCR; TCRdb keeps only in-frame clonotypes and omits some of them. The table records about 310,000 clones, around 84% of them present only once.

The clonotype was recovered from a woman in her 30s who had been exposed to COVID-19. The sample taken for sequencing was PBMCs or T cells enriched from blood (not recorded which). The chain carries TRBV6-5 and TRBJ1-4; D is unclear. DNA for the CDR3: TGTGCCAGCAGTTACTCTAGCGGATATACTAATGAAAAACTGTTTTTT. Its protein product is CASSYSSGYTNEKLFF.